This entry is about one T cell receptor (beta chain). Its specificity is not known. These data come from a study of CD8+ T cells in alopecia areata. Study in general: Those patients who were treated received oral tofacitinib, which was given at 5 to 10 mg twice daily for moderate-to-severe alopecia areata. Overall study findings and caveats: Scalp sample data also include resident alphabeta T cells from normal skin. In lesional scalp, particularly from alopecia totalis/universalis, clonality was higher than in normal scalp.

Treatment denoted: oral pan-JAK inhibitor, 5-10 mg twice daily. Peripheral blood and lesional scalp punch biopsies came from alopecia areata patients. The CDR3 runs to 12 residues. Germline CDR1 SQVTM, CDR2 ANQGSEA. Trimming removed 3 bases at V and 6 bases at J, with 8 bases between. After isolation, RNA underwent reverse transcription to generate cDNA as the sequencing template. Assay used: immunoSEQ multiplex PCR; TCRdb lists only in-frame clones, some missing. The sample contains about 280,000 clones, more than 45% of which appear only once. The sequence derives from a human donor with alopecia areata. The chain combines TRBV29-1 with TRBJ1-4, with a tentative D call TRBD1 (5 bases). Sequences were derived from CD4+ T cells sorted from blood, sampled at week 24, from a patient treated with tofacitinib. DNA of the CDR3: TGCAGCGTTGAGGGCAGGGATGAAAAACTGTTTTTT. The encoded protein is CSVEGRDEKLFF.